This T cell receptor (beta chain) was found in a study of T cell responses to AZD1222 COVID-19 vaccine. Overall study results and limits: The donor cohort was predominantly white British with a female majority, and clonal diversity may have been underestimated.

The CDR3 loop spans 12 amino acids. Germline V CDR1 and CDR2: SGHRS, YFSETQ. Trimming pared 0 bases from V and 5 bases from J, leaving 5 bases between. With respect to this clone: The antigen is undetermined. The sample holds other DNA sequences that translate to the same CDR3.

Profiling relied on immunoSEQ multiplex PCR, and the TCRdb table lists in-frame clones only, not all of them. The sample lists around 120,000 clones, about 90% occurring once. This chain uses TRBV5-1 with TRBJ2-5; D uncertain. Here the sequenced sample was peripheral blood, taken 28 days after the second AZD1222 dose. This TCR came from an adult who received the AZD1222 COVID-19 vaccine. CDR3 protein: CASSLDRETQYF. CDR3 in DNA: TGCGCCAGCAGCTTGGACCGGGAGACCCAGTACTTC. Full variable domain (outside the CDR3, taken from reference TRBV5-1 and TRBJ2-5): KAGVTQTPRYLIKTRGQQVTLSCSPISGHRSVSWYQQTPGQGLQFLFEYFSETQRNKGNFPGRFSGRQFSNSRSEMNVSTLELGDSALYLCASSLDRETQYFGPGTRLLVL.